These 24 T cell receptor beta chains share one sample of origin, sequenced in a study of beta chain features in type 1 diabetes. TCRB transcripts that were expressed got sequenced, as all of the isolated RNA had been reverse transcribed. The data were produced by immunoSEQ multiplex PCR, yet TCRdb's version contains in-frame clones alone and is incomplete. Of about 350,000 clones listed, around a fifth are singletons. Sequencing input: naive CD4+ T cells from blood. The receptor source for this set is a woman under 30 in good health.

CDR3 in amino acids: CASSLFSGYSTQYF. The CDR3, as DNA: TGTGCCAGCAGTTTGTTCAGCGGGTATAGTACGCAGTATTTT. The chain joins TRBV27 to TRBJ2-3, with TRBD2 as a possible D gene (6 bases). This CDR3 contains 14 residues. The germline CDR1 and CDR2 sequences are MNHEY and SMNVEV (reference sequence). The germline V and J ends were trimmed by 3 bases and 8 bases, with 15 bases remaining between them.

In regard to this clone: One junction end disagrees with the germline gene, perhaps due to a read error. The chain joins TRBV4-1 to TRBJ2-1; TRBD1 aligns across 8 bases. Germline lookup yields CDR1 MGHRA and CDR2 YSYEKL. CDR3 length: 17 amino acids. The CDR3 loop reads CASTQMAGGHADNEQFF. The CDR3 DNA reads TGCGCCAGCACCCAAATGGCAGGGGGCCATGCGGACAATGAGCAGTTCTTC.

Only one count was recorded for this clone. The rearrangement links TRBV7-9 to TRBJ2-7; possible D gene TRBD1, 6 bases. CDR1 and CDR2 (germline): SEHNR, FQNEAQ (reference sequence). This CDR3 comprises 13 residues. V shed 9 bases and J shed 7 bases, with 19 bases lying between them. The CDR3 region is CASTLFGGSEQYF. In DNA, the CDR3 is TGTGCCAGTACTCTTTTTGGGGGCAGTGAGCAGTACTTC. Full variable domain (rest looked up from reference TRBV7-9 and TRBJ2-7): DTGVSQNPRHKITKRGQNVTFRCDPISEHNRLYWYRQTLGQGPEFLTYFQNEAQLEKSRLLSDRFSAERPKGSFSTLEIQRTEQGDSAMYLCASTLFGGSEQYFGPGTRLTVT.

At least ten counts were recorded for this clone. The chain joins TRBV5-1 to TRBJ2-3; unclear D gene. Per germline, CDR1 SGHRS and CDR2 YFSETQ. This CDR3 region has 14 residues. Trimming removed 0 bases at V and 4 bases at J, with 9 bases between. DNA for the CDR3: TGCGCCAGCAGCTTGGCTCAGACTGCAGATACGCAGTATTTT. Translated, it gives CASSLAQTADTQYF.

The chain employs TRBV4-1 and TRBJ2-6; D call uncertain. This CDR3 has 16 residues. Between the trimmed V and J ends, which lost 0 bases and 3 bases, there was a span of 9 bases. Germline assignment: CDR1 MGHRA and CDR2 YSYEKL. The CDR3 region is CASSQDRSDGANVLTF. The CDR3 nucleotides are TGCGCCAGCAGCCAAGATAGGAGTGATGGGGCCAACGTCCTGACTTTC.

This clone was counted a few times. V usage is TRBV6-6 and J usage is TRBJ1-1, with D possibly being TRBD1 (6 bases). The CDR3 runs 13 residues. CDR1 is MNHNY, CDR2 SVGAGI, per germline (reference sequence). V lost 2 bases, J lost 8 bases, and 12 bases lay in between. The CDR3 region has the DNA TGTGCCAGCAGTTACACGAAGGACAGCGAAGCTTTCTTT. It codes for CASSYTKDSEAFF.

Only a few counts were recorded for this clone. V usage is TRBV30 and J usage is TRBJ2-3; TRBD2 aligns across 11 bases. The CDR3 is 14 residues long. Germline V gene lookup returns CDR1 GTSNPN and CDR2 SVGIG (reference sequence). Trimming removed 7 bases from V and 5 bases from J; junction bases left unmatched: 8. This CDR3 reads CAYELAGGLDTQYF. DNA for the CDR3: TGTGCCTACGAGCTAGCGGGAGGATTAGATACGCAGTATTTT.

This clone was observed a few times. This rearrangement joins TRBV29-1 to TRBJ2-1; perhaps TRBD1 as D (6 bases). V was trimmed by 6 bases and J by 0 bases, leaving 15 bases between them. The CDR3 spans 15 residues. Germline assignment: CDR1 SQVTM and CDR2 ANQGSEA. CDR3 loop: CSVSGTPSSYNEQFF. The CDR3 DNA reads as TGCAGCGTCTCCGGGACACCGAGCTCCTACAATGAGCAGTTCTTC.

The J gene is TRBJ1-5, the V gene TRBV6-1; D gene unclear. The V end lost 5 bases, the J end lost 2 bases, and 7 bases lay between the germline ends. This CDR3 has 13 amino acids. The germline gives CDR1 MNHNS, CDR2 SASEGT. CDR3 DNA sequence: TGTGCCAGCAGTCCTGGAGGCAATCAGCCCCAGCATTTT. Residues: CASSPGGNQPQHF.

J is TRBJ1-6 and V is TRBV9; a possible D gene is TRBD1 (5 bases). Trimming left V 2 bases short and J 5 bases short, with 8 bases between. Germline V gene sequence: CDR1 SGDLS, CDR2 YYNGEE. CDR3 size: 14 residues. This CDR3 is CASSVGGDNSPLHF. CDR3 coding DNA: TGTGCCAGCAGCGTGGGGGGAGATAATTCACCCCTCCACTTT. The full variable domain, its missing parts supplied by reference TRBV9 and TRBJ1-6, is DSGVTQTPKHLITATGQRVTLRCSPRSGDLSVYWYQQSLDQGLQFLIQYYNGEERAKGNILERFSAQQFPDLHSELNLSSLELGDSALYFCASSVGGDNSPLHFGNGTRLTVT.

A note on this clone: One end of the junction is discordant with germline, which a read error may explain. The gene calls are TRBV7-7 and TRBJ2-2; 7 bases align to TRBD1. CDR1 is SSHAT, CDR2 FNYEAQ, per germline (reference sequence). The CDR3 extends over 15 amino acids. CDR3 nucleotides: TGTGCTAGCAGCCTAAGACAGGGTAGCACCGGGGAGCTGTTTTTT. Protein: CASSLRQGSTGELFF.

A few counts support this clone. V usage is TRBV30 and J usage is TRBJ2-1; D call uncertain. The V end was cut by 1 base, the J end by 6 bases, with 4 bases between. The CDR3 has 11 amino acids. Germline V gives CDR1 GTSNPN, CDR2 SVGIG (reference sequence). CDR3: CAWSASNEQFF. The CDR3 nucleotides are TGTGCCTGGAGTGCTAGCAATGAGCAGTTCTTC.

The chain links TRBV7-9 to TRBJ2-1, with D possibly being TRBD2 (5 bases). Looked up from germline, CDR1 is SEHNR and CDR2 is FQNEAQ (reference sequence). The V end lost 5 bases, the J end lost 6 bases, and 20 bases lay between the germline ends. The CDR3 has 16 amino acids. The CDR3 DNA reads TGTGCCAGCAGCACCCAGGACTTAGTGGGATCCAATGAGCAGTTCTTC. This codes for CASSTQDLVGSNEQFF. The full variable domain, in which reference TRBV7-9 and TRBJ2-1 provide the parts outside the CDR3, is DTGVSQNPRHKITKRGQNVTFRCDPISEHNRLYWYRQTLGQGPEFLTYFQNEAQLEKSRLLSDRFSAERPKGSFSTLEIQRTEQGDSAMYLCASSTQDLVGSNEQFFGPGTRLTVL.

This clone has a handful of counts. The V and J genes are TRBV7-2 and TRBJ2-7; no clear D. Per germline, CDR1 SGHTA and CDR2 FQGNSA. Trimming removed 2 bases from V and 6 bases from J, with 14 bases in between. The CDR3 is 14 residues long. The DNA for the CDR3 is TGTGCCAGCAGCTTACGATCACCGGAGCCCGAGCAGTACTTC. This sequence encodes CASSLRSPEPEQYF.

This clone was counted between two and nine times. The chain joins TRBV5-1 to TRBJ2-5; 7 bases agree with TRBD1. CDR3 length equals 14 residues. The J segment lost 2 bases and the V segment lost 4 bases, leaving 5 bases of the junction unmatched. CDR1 and CDR2 (germline): SGHRS, YFSETQ. The DNA of the CDR3 is TGCGCCAGCAGCCCTGGGACAGAGCAAGAGACCCAGTACTTC. It translates to CASSPGTEQETQYF.

This clone came up a few times. The chain recombines TRBV30 with TRBJ1-2, with a weak D call TRBD1 (6 bases). This CDR3 region has 15 residues. Germline CDR1 reads GTSNPN; CDR2 reads SVGIG (reference sequence). Trimming stripped 1 base from V and 0 bases from J, with 12 bases between. The CDR3 DNA sequence: TGTGCCTGGAGTGCGGGACACGGGGCTAACTATGGCTACACCTTC. This translates into CAWSAGHGANYGYTF.

The chain is built from TRBV7-9 and TRBJ1-1; no firm D call. Trimming removed 2 bases from V and 1 base from J, with 2 bases in between. Germline V gives CDR1 SEHNR, CDR2 FQNEAQ (reference sequence). CDR3 length: 12 residues. The CDR3 DNA is TGTGCCAGCAGCTTACAGAACACTGAAGCTTTCTTT. Protein product: CASSLQNTEAFF.

This chain links TRBV9 with TRBJ2-5, with 7 bases aligning to TRBD2. Germline CDR1 SGDLS, CDR2 YYNGEE. J lost 1 base, V lost 0 bases, and 6 bases had no gene match. This CDR3 region has 16 residues. The CDR3 DNA reads TGTGCCAGCAGCGTAGGTGGGGGGGGTCCCCAAGAGACCCAGTACTTC. It specifies CASSVGGGGPQETQYF.

This clone was observed a few times. The rearrangement joins TRBV6-5 to TRBJ2-2, with 8 bases matching TRBD1. The V and J ends lost 6 bases and 1 base, in that order; junction bases with no gene match: 4. There are 15 residues in the CDR3. Germline CDR1 and CDR2: MNHEY and SVGAGI. The DNA for the CDR3 is TGTGCCAGCAGCCGGGACAGGCTGAACACCGGGGAGCTGTTTTTT. The encoded protein is CASSRDRLNTGELFF.

In this sample, this clone turned up a few times. This chain connects TRBV5-1 to TRBJ2-7; the match to TRBD2 covers 8 bases. With 4 bases clipped from V and 1 base from J, the junction kept 10 bases outside the gene matches. This CDR3 has 16 residues. Germline-derived CDR1 and CDR2 are SGHRS and YFSETQ. This chain's CDR3 is CASSPGLRGGSYEQYF. The CDR3 coding sequence is TGCGCCAGCAGCCCGGGACTCCGGGGGGGGTCCTACGAGCAGTACTTC. Looking up the rest from reference TRBV5-1 and TRBJ2-7 gives the full variable domain: KAGVTQTPRYLIKTRGQQVTLSCSPISGHRSVSWYQQTPGQGLQFLFEYFSETQRNKGNFPGRFSGRQFSNSRSEMNVSTLELGDSALYLCASSPGLRGGSYEQYFGPGTRLTVT.

The CDR3 coding sequence is TGCGCCAGCAGCTTGGCGGCGGGGGGCCGAAGTTACGAGCAGTACTTC. Translation: CASSLAAGGRSYEQYF. This rearrangement joins TRBV5-1 to TRBJ2-7, with 8 bases aligning to TRBD2. This CDR3 region has 16 residues. V shed 0 bases, J shed 4 bases, and the junction held 9 bases outside the gene matches. Germline CDR1 SGHRS, CDR2 YFSETQ.

The chain is built from TRBV11-3 and TRBJ1-2, with D unresolved. Germline values: CDR1 SGHNT, CDR2 YENEEA. The CDR3 totals 14 residues. Trimming stripped 0 bases from V and 4 bases from J, with 9 bases between. The CDR3 sequence: CASSLEGRSYGYTF. DNA for the CDR3: TGTGCCAGCAGCTTAGAAGGTCGGAGCTATGGCTACACCTTC.

The rearrangement links TRBV7-2 to TRBJ1-1; D might be TRBD1 (6 bases). CDR1 SGHTA and CDR2 FQGNSA come from the germline V gene. V lost 5 bases and J lost 6, with 19 bases in between. The CDR3 is made up of 15 amino acids. This CDR3 reads CASSRWNTGRAEAFF. The DNA for the CDR3 is TGTGCCAGCAGCCGATGGAATACAGGGAGAGCTGAAGCTTTCTTT.

In the case of this clone: Other DNA sequences in this specimen translate into the identical CDR3. This sequence joins TRBV5-6 and TRBJ2-3, with 7 nucleotides matching TRBD1. V trimming: 4 bases; J trimming: 1 base; junction bases outside the gene matches: 3. CDR1 is SGHDT and CDR2 is YYEEEE in the germline V gene. The CDR3 extends over 14 amino acids. The CDR3 protein is CASSPRGRTDTQYF. Here the CDR3 DNA reads TGTGCCAGCAGCCCTAGGGGGCGCACAGATACGCAGTATTTT.